Included here is one T cell receptor beta chain sequence, with context. Its target is unknown. A much larger clone lies one base from this, so it may be a read error. A sample-barcoded 5' primer and a J-beta primer mix were used in a second PCR of roughly 7 to 11 cycles. Each TCR beta cDNA got a 12-nucleotide random molecular identifier. In TCRdb, the 5' RACE reads were re-called with MiXCR into one record per CDR3 protein. The sample has 1.5 million to 2 million distinct CDR3 sequences; 28% are singletons. Ten milliliters of peripheral blood were drawn from each donor. The data derive from a study of blood T cells in healthy people across ages. The study's findings and limits: Observed TCR beta diversity showed a strong correlation with the percentage of naive T cells as measured by flow cytometry. More naive CD4+ cells and higher diversity marked long-lived donors relative to aged donors.

Sequencing was carried out using blood. The clonotype comes from a woman aged 30 to 39 in good health.

In DNA, the CDR3 is TGTGTCAGCAGTTTAGACCGGACAGGGCAGGATGAGCAGTTCTTC. This codes for CVSSLDRTGQDEQFF. The J gene is TRBJ2-1, the V gene TRBV12-3 or TRBV12-4; 8 bases map to TRBD1. This CDR3 contains 15 residues.